This entry describes one TCR beta chain. The antigen is undetermined. These data belong to a study of OX40 agonist ivuxolimab in advanced cancers. On the study more broadly: The study treated patients with ivuxolimab, an agonistic anti-OX40 (CD134) antibody. General study points: Averaged across samples, CD8+ T cells carried more expanded clones than CD4+ did.

At baseline, cycle 4 day 1, and cycle 7 day 1, blood was sampled. Assay used: immunoSEQ multiplex PCR; TCRdb lists only in-frame clones, some missing. The table has tens of thousands of clones, 85% to 90% seen once. J gave up 4 bases and V 7 bases, and 7 bases lay outside the gene matches. Germline-derived CDR1 and CDR2 are MNHEY and SMNVEV (reference sequence). The CDR3 has 14 residues. The clonotype was recovered from an adult with an advanced solid tumor such as melanoma, head and neck, liver or kidney cancer. The sequences come from CD4+ or CD8+ T cells sorted from blood, collected in a trial of the OX40 agonist ivuxolimab. V gene TRBV27 combines with J gene TRBJ2-5; 9 positions match TRBD2. The CDR3 is CASTRAGGGETQYF. CDR3 coding DNA: TGTGCCAGCACAAGGGCGGGAGGGGGAGAGACCCAGTACTTC.